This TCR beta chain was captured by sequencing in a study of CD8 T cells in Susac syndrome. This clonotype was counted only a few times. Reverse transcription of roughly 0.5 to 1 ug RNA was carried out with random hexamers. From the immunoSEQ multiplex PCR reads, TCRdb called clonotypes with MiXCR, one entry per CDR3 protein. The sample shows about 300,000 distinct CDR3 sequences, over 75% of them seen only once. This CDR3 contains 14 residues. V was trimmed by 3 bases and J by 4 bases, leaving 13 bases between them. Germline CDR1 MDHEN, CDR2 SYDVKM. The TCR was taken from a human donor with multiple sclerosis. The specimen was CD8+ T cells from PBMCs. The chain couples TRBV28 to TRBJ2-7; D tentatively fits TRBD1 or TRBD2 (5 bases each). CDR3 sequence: CASSFGAGLYEQYF. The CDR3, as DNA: TGTGCCAGCAGTTTCGGGGCAGGGTTGTACGAGCAGTACTTC.